Reported below is one T cell receptor (beta chain). Germline CDR1 is SGHAT and CDR2 is FQDESV (reference sequence). The CDR3 contains 14 residues. Trimming cost V 5 bases and J 5 bases, with 15 bases left between them. The source of the sample is a study of human T cells and chemical hapten exposure. Time point here: patch test 1, 2 weeks after DPC sensitization. Described treatment: therapeutic diphenylcyclopropenone sensitization with weekly scalp DPC. MiXCR was run by TCRdb on the RACE reads, yielding one entry per CDR3 protein. Of around 300,000 distinct CDR3 sequences detected, approximately 6.3% appear once; the ten largest clones hold about 8%.

The sample in question was whole blood, obtained in connection with sensitization to the hapten diphenylcyclopropenone (DPC). The TCR comes from a woman aged 18 to 35 with alopecia areata. Some clones in this sample may be carry-over from other donors' samples. V is TRBV11-1 and J is TRBJ2-5, with a weak D call TRBD2 (6 bases). The CDR3 protein is CASSPVTRAETQYF. Here the CDR3 DNA reads TGTGCCAGCAGCCCGGTGACTAGGGCGGAGACCCAGTACTTC.